The 23 T cell receptor beta chains given below trace back to one sample, sequenced in a study of T cell repertoires in cytomegalovirus infection. TCRdb re-called the reads with MiXCR, one entry per CDR3 protein. The sample yields about 830,000 distinct CDR3 sequences, 32% seen once. Antigens of these TCRs are unknown. Sequencing was performed on cultured CD8+ T cells from PBMCs, taken from culture after CMV antigen stimulation. The receptors come from a human donor in good health (CMV status not recorded). Some clones in this sample may be carry-over from other donors' samples.

The chain has TRBV12-3 or TRBV12-4 and TRBJ1-1, with D uncertain. This CDR3 region has 14 residues. Trimming removed 2 bases at V and 1 base at J, with 8 bases between. CDR3: CASSLLRENTEAFF. CDR3 sequence (DNA): TGTGCCAGCAGTTTACTACGAGAGAACACTGAAGCTTTCTTT.

This clonotype was counted a few times. The genes are TRBV6-1 and TRBJ2-5; TRBD2 matches 10 bases. V lost 2 bases to trimming and J lost 5 bases; unmatched junction nucleotides: 14. The CDR3 runs 18 residues. CDR1 and CDR2 (germline): MNHNS, SASEGT. The chain's CDR3 is CASSERDRLAGDGETQYF. For the CDR3, the DNA is TGTGCCAGCAGTGAAAGGGATAGGCTAGCGGGGGACGGGGAGACCCAGTACTTC.

This chain links TRBV7-6 with TRBJ2-4; no clear D. The V gene's germline CDR1 is SGHVS and CDR2 FNYEAQ. V lost 4 bases, J lost 6 bases, and 16 bases lay in between. The CDR3 runs to 15 residues. The CDR3 DNA reads TGTGCCAGCAGCTCAGGACCCGTGGATGTAAACATTCAGTACTTC. Translated, it gives CASSSGPVDVNIQYF.

In this sample, this clonotype turned up a few times. The V call is TRBV6-2 or TRBV6-3, the J call TRBJ2-4; unclear D gene. The CDR3 loop spans 16 amino acids. V was shortened by 2 bases and J by 0 bases, with 11 bases between the two germline ends. The germline V gene encodes CDR1 MNHEY and CDR2 SVGEGT. CDR3 sequence: CASSYEQRGAKNIQYF. DNA for the CDR3: TGTGCCAGCAGTTACGAACAGCGAGGAGCCAAAAACATTCAGTACTTC.

The CDR3 sequence: CASINSGNTIYF. The CDR3 DNA follows: TGTGCCAGTATCAACTCTGGAAACACCATATATTTT. The chain recombines TRBV19 with TRBJ1-3; D ambiguous. Trimming took 7 bases from V and 0 from J, leaving 4 bases between them. This CDR3 contains 12 residues. Germline-derived CDR1 and CDR2 are LNHDA and SQIVND (reference sequence).

The chain is built from TRBV6-1 and TRBJ1-2; 8 bases fit TRBD1. The junction had 10 bases not matched to a gene; V was cut back by 6 bases and J by 7 bases. Germline lookup yields CDR1 MNHNS and CDR2 SASEGT. The CDR3 totals 14 residues. CDR3 loop: CASSPRATGVGYTF. CDR3 sequence (DNA): TGTGCCAGCAGCCCTCGTGCGACAGGGGTTGGCTACACCTTC.

This clonotype was observed many times. DNA of the CDR3: TGTGCCAGCAGCTTCGGACTAGCGGGGGGGCCGTTCTACGAGCAGTACTTC. This translates into CASSFGLAGGPFYEQYF. This chain links TRBV7-2 with TRBJ2-7; 15 bases agree with TRBD2. Germline values: CDR1 SGHTA, CDR2 FQGNSA. The CDR3 sequence is 17 residues long. With 3 bases clipped from V and 3 bases from J, the junction kept 6 bases outside the gene matches.

This clonotype was found once. The J gene is TRBJ2-3, the V gene TRBV12-3 or TRBV12-4; D possibly matches TRBD1 or TRBD2 (5 bases each). The CDR3 covers 17 residues. V shed 8 bases and J shed 1 base, with 22 bases lying between them. Written as DNA, the CDR3 is TGTGCCAGCGGCTCCCCTCCTGGCAGGGACCGCACAGATACGCAGTATTTT. This sequence encodes CASGSPPGRDRTDTQYF.

The CDR3 DNA follows: TGTGCCAGCAGTGGCTGGACTAGCGGGGGGCCCTACACCGGGGAGCTGTTTTTT. Its translation: CASSGWTSGGPYTGELFF. The chain recombines TRBV27 with TRBJ2-2, with TRBD2 matching 14 bases. The V gene end was trimmed by 5 bases and the J gene end by 3 bases; junction bases not matched to a gene: 8. This CDR3 contains 18 residues. Germline-derived CDR1 and CDR2 are MNHEY and SMNVEV (reference sequence).

A note on this clonotype: A much larger clone lies one base from this, so it may be a read error. CDR3 coding DNA: TGTGCCAACAGACAGGGGGACTACAATGAGCAGTTCTTC. Translating it yields CANRQGDYNEQFF. The chain couples TRBV7-6 to TRBJ2-1, with 9 bases that match TRBD1. V shed 10 bases, J shed 3 bases, and the junction held 4 bases outside the gene matches. Germline lookup yields CDR1 SGHVS and CDR2 FNYEAQ. The CDR3 totals 13 residues.

The rearrangement joins TRBV6-1 to TRBJ2-7, with D uncertain. Germline V CDR1 and CDR2: MNHNS, SASEGT. The CDR3 sequence is 13 residues long. Trimming took off 6 bases at V and 4 bases at J, with 13 bases between the two ends. The chain's CDR3 is CASRPEARYEQYV. DNA of the CDR3: TGTGCCAGCAGGCCTGAGGCCCGGTACGAGCAGTACGTC.

This clonotype was counted only a few times. The genes are TRBV5-8 and TRBJ1-5, with 8 bases that match TRBD1. This CDR3 spans 18 amino acids. Trimming took 4 bases from V and 0 from J; bases not matched to a gene: 12. Per germline, CDR1 SGHTS and CDR2 YDEGEE. The CDR3 is CASSTADRVEGSNQPQHF. The CDR3 bases are TGTGCCAGCAGCACGGCGGACAGGGTGGAGGGTAGCAATCAGCCCCAGCATTTT. Full variable domain (rest looked up from reference TRBV5-8 and TRBJ1-5): EAGVTQSPTHLIKTRGQQATLRCSPISGHTSVYWYQQALGLGLQFLLWYDEGEERNRGNFPPRFSGRQFPNYSSELNVNALELEDSALYLCASSTADRVEGSNQPQHFGDGTRLSIL.

The chain has TRBV6-2 or TRBV6-3 and TRBJ2-7; 8 bases map to TRBD2. CDR3 length equals 17 residues. In germline, CDR1 is MNHEY, CDR2 SVGEGT. V trimming: 0 bases; J trimming: 0 bases; junction bases outside the gene matches: 7. CDR3 bases: TGTGCCAGCAGTTACTCGCTCCAGCGGGGGTTCTCCTACGAGCAGTACGTC. This codes for CASSYSLQRGFSYEQYV.

This clonotype appeared many times. This chain links TRBV7-6 with TRBJ2-3; D is unresolved. CDR3 length equals 14 residues. V was shortened by 0 bases and J by 12 bases, with 16 bases between the two germline ends. Per germline, CDR1 SGHVS and CDR2 FNYEAQ. The CDR3 is CASSLAALPHDQYF. In DNA, the CDR3 is TGTGCCAGCAGCTTAGCCGCCCTACCCCATGACCAGTATTTT. Using reference TRBV7-6 and TRBJ2-3 for the parts outside the CDR3, the full variable domain is GAGVSQSPRYKVTKRGQDVALRCDPISGHVSLYWYRQALGQGPEFLTYFNYEAQQDKSGLPNDRFSAERPEGSISTLTIQRTEQRDSAMYRCASSLAALPHDQYFGPGTRLTVL.

J is TRBJ1-5 and V is TRBV4-3; D unclear. CDR3 size: 15 residues. Trimming shortened V by 0 bases and J by 5 bases, and 11 bases separated the two germline ends. Germline-derived CDR1 and CDR2 are LGHNA and YSLEER. CDR3 DNA sequence: TGCGCCAGCAGCCAAGACCCGGACGGGGATCAGCCCCAGCATTTT. Protein: CASSQDPDGDQPQHF.

V usage is TRBV11-2 and J usage is TRBJ2-2; TRBD1 agrees at 8 bases. V lost 5 bases to trimming and J lost 8 bases; unmatched junction nucleotides: 10. Germline V gene lookup returns CDR1 SGHAT and CDR2 FQNNGV. CDR3 length equals 15 residues. The CDR3 loop is CASSPRTGLGGELFF. The CDR3 bases are TGTGCCAGCAGCCCACGGACAGGGCTAGGGGGGGAGCTGTTTTTT.

This clonotype was observed once. The chain employs TRBV4-3 and TRBJ1-3; no clear D gene. The V gene's germline CDR1 is LGHNA and CDR2 YSLEER. This CDR3 has 15 residues. V lost 1 base and J 4 bases, leaving 11 bases between the germline ends. The CDR3 DNA sequence: TGCGCCAGCAGCCAAGGAAAGGAATGGGGAAACACCATATATTTT. It is translated as CASSQGKEWGNTIYF.

This clonotype was observed a handful of times. This rearrangement joins TRBV7-2 to TRBJ1-1, with no clear D. The CDR3 sequence is 15 residues long. Deletions cut 8 bases from V and 1 base from J, with 17 bases between. Germline CDR1 and CDR2: SGHTA and FQGNSA. CDR3 sequence reads: CASPRPELENTEAFF. As DNA, the CDR3 is TGTGCCAGCCCCCGACCCGAACTGGAGAACACTGAAGCTTTCTTT. The full variable domain, in which reference TRBV7-2 and TRBJ1-1 provide the parts outside the CDR3, is GAGVSQSPSNKVTEKGKDVELRCDPISGHTALYWYRQSLGQGLEFLIYFQGNSAPDKSGLPSDRFSAERTGGSVSTLTIQRTQQEDSAVYLCASPRPELENTEAFFGQGTRLTVV.

The chain employs TRBV7-6 and TRBJ2-7; possibly TRBD1 for D (5 bases). The germline V and J ends were trimmed by 5 bases and 0 bases, with 17 bases remaining between them. The CDR3 is made up of 16 amino acids. Germline CDR1 SGHVS, CDR2 FNYEAQ. The CDR3 coding sequence is TGTGCCAGCAGCCCTAAACCAGGGATAAGCTCCTACGAGCAGTACTTC. It specifies CASSPKPGISSYEQYF.

This clonotype came up many times. V and J are TRBV6-2 or TRBV6-3 and TRBJ1-1; D remains unclear. There are 13 residues in the CDR3. Trimming took 7 bases from V and 4 from J, leaving 13 bases between them. CDR1 and CDR2 (germline): MNHEY, SVGEGT. The CDR3 DNA follows: TGTGCCAGCACCGCCCGGGGTGGCACTGAAGCTTTCTTT. Its protein is CASTARGGTEAFF.

In this sample, this clonotype turned up a few times. This chain connects TRBV6-6 to TRBJ1-2; the D gene is possibly TRBD1 (5 bases). Looked up from germline, CDR1 is MNHNY and CDR2 is SVGAGI (reference sequence). V shed 6 bases and J shed 5 bases, with 13 bases lying between them. CDR3 length equals 13 residues. The DNA of the CDR3 is TGTGCCAGCAGCTCGCCCCGACAGTATGGCTACACCTTC. It codes for CASSSPRQYGYTF.

This clonotype turned up a few times. V usage is TRBV6-5 and J usage is TRBJ1-1; D is undetermined. V was pared by 1 base and J by 1 base, with 7 bases between. The CDR3 spans 14 residues. In germline, CDR1 is MNHEY, CDR2 SVGAGI. CDR3: CASSYYSQNTEAFF. The CDR3 nucleotides read TGTGCCAGCAGTTACTATAGCCAGAACACTGAAGCTTTCTTT.

In this sample, this clonotype turned up a few times. This chain links TRBV7-2 with TRBJ1-2; TRBD1 matches 10 bases. Germline CDR1 reads SGHTA; CDR2 reads FQGNSA. The CDR3 spans 21 residues. V trimming: 2 bases; J trimming: 4 bases; junction bases outside the gene matches: 22. The CDR3 nucleotides read TGTGCCAGCAGCTTATTATATGGGTCCCTGGGACAGGGGTCTTTCTCCTATGGCTACACCTTC. This gives the protein CASSLLYGSLGQGSFSYGYTF.